These T cell receptor beta chains were read from a single sample in a study of blood T cell repertoires in COVID-19. TCRdb keeps only in-frame clones here, not all; method: immunoSEQ multiplex PCR. The table includes about 400,000 clones, 85% to 90% detected once. Specimen: PBMCs or T cells enriched from blood (not recorded which). The source of these receptors is a woman in her 30s who had recovered from COVID-19. The CDR3 runs from the conserved cysteine through the conserved F or W. Fields, in order: clone size, D gene, J gene, V gene, CDR3 DNA, CDR3 protein. A D gene is named only where the DNA matches it firmly. The size of a clone is reported for some rows only, either as once, few or many, or as a class for expanded clones.

.	TRBD1	TRBJ2-3	TRBV28	TGTGCCAGCAGTTTCTATGGACAGGGAGCCGATACGCAGTATTTT	CASSFYGQGADTQYF
once	.	TRBJ2-5	TRBV7-8	TGTGCCAGCAGCTTAGCACTAGCTTGGGAGACCCAGTACTTC	CASSLALAWETQYF
.	.	TRBJ1-1	TRBV7-2	TGTGCCAGCATGACACAGGGTGTGACTGAAGCTTTCTTT	CASMTQGVTEAFF
.	TRBD1	TRBJ2-7	TRBV11-2	TGTGCCAGCAGCACGGGACAGAGAACGACCTACGAGCAGTACTTC	CASSTGQRTTYEQYF
.	.	TRBJ1-5	TRBV27	TGTGCCAGCAGTTTTAGAGCGGGTCAGCCCCAGCATTTT	CASSFRAGQPQHF
.	.	TRBJ1-4	TRBV14	TGTGCCAGCAGCCCGCAAGCGCTTACTAATGAAAAACTGTTTTTT	CASSPQALTNEKLFF
.	.	TRBJ2-5	TRBV28	TGTGCCAGCATAAACCCTGACAGTTACCAAGAGACCCAGTACTTC	CASINPDSYQETQYF
.	TRBD1	TRBJ1-2	TRBV28	TGTGCCAGCACGACAGGGCCCCATCTTCGCGGCTACACCTTC	CASTTGPHLRGYTF
.	.	TRBJ1-6	TRBV28	TGTGCCAGCAGTCTCCCAGGAGGCGGCGGTTCACCCCTCCACTTT	CASSLPGGGGSPLHF
once	.	TRBJ1-2	TRBV11-2	TGTGCCAGCAGCTTGTCCCGGGGTAATGGCTACACCTTC	CASSLSRGNGYTF
.	.	TRBJ1-5	TRBV12-3/TRBV12-4	TGTGCCAGCGCGATCTATCTCAATCAGCCCCAGCATTTT	CASAIYLNQPQHF
.	.	TRBJ2-1	TRBV10-3	TGTGCCATCCGGCCTAGCGAGTACAATGAGCAGTTCTTC	CAIRPSEYNEQFF
.	TRBD2	TRBJ2-3	TRBV7-9	TGTGCCAGCAGCTTAAGGAGGCAGCGGGAGGCGCCTCGTTTAGATACGCAGTATTTT	CASSLRRQREAPRLDTQYF
.	TRBD2	TRBJ2-1	TRBV5-3	TGTGCCAGAAGCTCTAAGCGGGGGGCCTACAATGAGCAGTTCTTC	CARSSKRGAYNEQFF
.	TRBD1	TRBJ1-1	TRBV4-2	TGTGCCAGCAGCCACGGGACAGGGGGTTTGAACACTGAAGCTTTCTTT	CASSHGTGGLNTEAFF
.	TRBD1	TRBJ1-5	TRBV19	TGTGCCAGTAGTCAGATACAGGGGAAGGGCAATCAGCCCCAGCATTTT	CASSQIQGKGNQPQHF
.	.	TRBJ2-1	TRBV19	TGTGCCAGTAGTATTCGAGACAGCAAATACAATGAGCAGTTCTTC	CASSIRDSKYNEQFF
.	.	TRBJ2-1	TRBV5-4	TGTGCCAGCAGCTACCCGCAGGGGTGGTCCTACAATGAGCAGTTCTTC	CASSYPQGWSYNEQFF
.	.	TRBJ2-7	TRBV12-5	TGTGCTAGTGGTCCTACAGGGAAAGACTACGAGCAGTACTTC	CASGPTGKDYEQYF
few	TRBD2	TRBJ2-7	TRBV2	TGTGCCAGCAGAGCGGGAACCTCTTACGAGCAGTACTTC	CASRAGTSYEQYF
.	TRBD1	TRBJ1-6	TRBV5-1	TGCGCCAGCAGCTTCGGGACAGAAAATTCACCCCTCCACTTT	CASSFGTENSPLHF
.	.	TRBJ1-1	TRBV18	TGTGCCAGCTCACCTCACTCAGGGCTGACGACCACTGAAGCTTTCTTT	CASSPHSGLTTTEAFF
.	TRBD1	TRBJ2-5	TRBV5-1	TGCGCCAGCAGCTTAGGACAGGGTGGCCAAGAGACCCAGTACTTC	CASSLGQGGQETQYF
.	.	TRBJ2-5	TRBV2	TGTGCCAGCAGTGCTCCCGGCCGAGGATTCCAAGAGACCCAGTACTTC	CASSAPGRGFQETQYF
.	.	TRBJ2-5	TRBV28	TGTGCCAGCAAGGAGCGCCCCGGGACCCAGTACTTC	CASKERPGTQYF
.	TRBD1	TRBJ2-7	TRBV24-1	TGTGCCACCAGTGCTGGAGGACAGGGAATAACCTACGAGCAGTACTTC	CATSAGGQGITYEQYF
.	TRBD1	TRBJ1-2	TRBV30	TGTGCCTGGAGTGTTCCGGACAGGGGGTATGGCTACACCTTC	CAWSVPDRGYGYTF